This TCR beta chain is drawn from a study of tumor-infiltrating lymphocytes in localized non-small cell lung cancer. As to this clone: The antigen is undetermined.

V gave up 7 bases and J gave up 4 bases; unmatched junction bases: 12. The CDR3 is 16 residues long. Germline loops: CDR1 SNHLY, CDR2 FYNNEI. General study findings and limits: Higher tumor T cell infiltration than in uninvolved lung was supported by TCRbeta sequencing.

Sequencing used immunoSEQ multiplex PCR; TCRdb keeps in-frame clones, though not all of them. The table includes fewer than 15,000 clones, roughly 72% detected once. The sample was uninvolved lung tissue not adjacent to the tumor. V usage is TRBV2 and J usage is TRBJ2-2; TRBD1 matches 7 bases. The clonotype comes from a human donor with non-small cell lung cancer. The CDR3 DNA sequence: TGTGCCAGCACAAACCTCGGGACAGCCCCCACCGGGGAGCTGTTTTTT. Its translation is CASTNLGTAPTGELFF.